This passage covers 14 T cell receptor beta chains from one sample sequenced in a study of blood T cell repertoires in COVID-19. The repertoire was sequenced with immunoSEQ multiplex PCR; TCRdb's copy has only in-frame clones and lacks some. Here the sample spans about 120,000 clones, around 80% being singletons. Sequencing used peripheral blood. The receptor set was obtained from a man between 60 and 75 years old with active or convalescent COVID-19.

This clone was detected once. This chain connects TRBV19 to TRBJ2-2; no clear D. Germline CDR1 and CDR2: LNHDA and SQIVND (reference sequence). Trimming stripped 3 bases from V and 4 bases from J, with 6 bases between. This CDR3 contains 13 residues. CDR3 region: CASSMASTGELFF. CDR3 sequence (DNA): TGTGCCAGTAGTATGGCCAGCACCGGGGAGCTGTTTTTT.

The chain couples TRBV4-2 to TRBJ2-1; 8 bases fit TRBD2. V lost 5 bases, J lost 10 bases, and 4 bases stayed unmatched. The CDR3 runs 12 residues. Germline lookup yields CDR1 LGHNA and CDR2 YNFKEQ. The CDR3, as DNA: TGTGCCAGCAGCTTATTAGCGGGAGAGCAGTTCTTC. It encodes CASSLLAGEQFF.

The CDR3 bases are TGTGCCAGCAGCGTTACTAGCGGCTACAATGAGCAGTTCTTC. It specifies CASSVTSGYNEQFF. The V and J genes are TRBV7-2 and TRBJ2-1; 8 bases fit TRBD2. CDR1 is SGHTA, CDR2 FQGNSA, per germline. CDR3 length equals 14 residues. Trimming took 5 bases from V and 3 from J; bases not matched to a gene: 3.

CDR3 amino acids: CASSPNPEPDTQYF. Written as DNA, the CDR3 is TGTGCCAGCAGCCCAAACCCCGAGCCAGATACGCAGTATTTT. V gene TRBV9 combines with J gene TRBJ2-3; D is undetermined. The CDR3 is 14 amino acids. V gave up 4 bases and J gave up 4 bases, with 13 bases separating them. Germline V lookup: CDR1 SGDLS, CDR2 YYNGEE.

This chain connects TRBV27 to TRBJ2-2; 12 bases agree with TRBD2. The V segment lost 8 bases and the J segment 5 bases; nucleotides outside the gene matches: 3. The CDR3 has 14 residues. CDR1 MNHEY and CDR2 SMNVEV come from the germline V gene (reference sequence). The CDR3 protein is CASRLAGVTGELFF. CDR3 in DNA: TGTGCCAGCCGACTAGCGGGAGTAACCGGGGAGCTGTTTTTT.

The chain recombines TRBV15 with TRBJ2-5; 10 bases fit TRBD2. The germline gives CDR1 LNHNV, CDR2 YYDKDF (reference sequence). There are 18 residues in the CDR3. J gave up 5 bases and V 0 bases, and 12 bases lay outside the gene matches. The DNA of the CDR3 is TGTGCCACCAGCAGAGAATCCCTAGCGGGAGTGAGTGTGGAGACCCAGTACTTC. Amino acid sequence: CATSRESLAGVSVETQYF.

The V gene is TRBV24-1, the J gene TRBJ1-1; 8 bases agree with TRBD1. The CDR3 loop spans 14 amino acids. V lost 5 bases, J lost 4 bases, and 5 bases stayed unmatched. CDR1 and CDR2 (germline): KGHDR, SFDVKD. The DNA of the CDR3 is TGTGCCACCAGTGGTAGGACAGGGACCACTGAAGCTTTCTTT. It yields the protein CATSGRTGTTEAFF.

This chain connects TRBV3-1 (or the pseudogene TRBV3-2) to TRBJ2-3, with 13 bases identical to TRBD2. The junction had 10 bases not matched to a gene; V was cut back by 7 bases and J by 6 bases. The germline V gene has CDR1 LGHDT and CDR2 YNNKEL (reference sequence). This CDR3 contains 16 residues. In DNA, the CDR3 is TGTGCCAGCATTACACCGACTAGCGGGAGGTCGGATACGCAGTATTTT. Translated, it gives CASITPTSGRSDTQYF.

This clone was observed once. The CDR3 protein is CASTQPDRDYEQYF. As DNA, the CDR3 is TGTGCCAGCACCCAACCCGACAGGGACTACGAGCAGTACTTC. This chain links TRBV21-1 with TRBJ2-7; the table gives TRBD1 as D, unverified against the DNA. TRBV21-1 is an annotated pseudogene. CDR3 length equals 14 residues.

The chain recombines TRBV15 with TRBJ2-7, with 7 bases lining up with TRBD1. The CDR3 runs to 17 residues. Germline V gives CDR1 LNHNV, CDR2 YYDKDF (reference sequence). The V segment lost 3 bases and the J segment 0 bases; nucleotides outside the gene matches: 11. CDR3 coding DNA: TGTGCCACCAGCAGGTCGATGGCAGGACAGGCCTCCTACGAGCAGTACTTC. Protein: CATSRSMAGQASYEQYF.

This clone is a singleton in its sample. V and J are TRBV28 and TRBJ2-7; possibly TRBD2 for D (5 bases). Germline lookup yields CDR1 MDHEN and CDR2 SYDVKM. The V and J ends lost 6 bases and 7 bases respectively, with 22 bases between them. This CDR3 has 15 residues. The CDR3 DNA sequence: TGTGCCAGCAGGTCACATGGGCCCGTCTCGGGGGAGCAGTACTTC. Its translation is CASRSHGPVSGEQYF.

Notes on this clone: One end of the junction varies from germline; a read error may be responsible. The chain combines TRBV14 with TRBJ2-5; 8 bases are shared with TRBD2. In germline, CDR1 is SGHDN, CDR2 FVKESK. The length of the CDR3 is 15 residues. CDR3 region: CASSQGAGAQEAQYF. As DNA, the CDR3 is TGTGCCAGCAGCCAAGGAGCGGGAGCACAAGAGGCCCAGTACTTC.

This clone was found once. This chain links TRBV3-1 (or the pseudogene TRBV3-2) with TRBJ1-5; 8 nucleotides line up with TRBD1. V lost 0 bases and J lost 0; bases outside the gene matches: 10. The CDR3 spans 19 residues. The germline CDR1 and CDR2 sequences are LGHDT and YNNKEL (reference sequence). The CDR3 here is CASSQENGTGYHSNQPQHF. The CDR3 coding sequence is TGTGCCAGCAGCCAAGAGAATGGGACAGGATACCATAGCAATCAGCCCCAGCATTTT.

V is TRBV18 and J is TRBJ2-5; D gene uncertain. Trimming stripped 5 bases from V and 2 bases from J, with 3 bases between. In germline, CDR1 is KGHSH, CDR2 LQKENI. The CDR3 contains 11 residues. In nucleotides, the CDR3 is TGTGCCAGCTCAGAGCAAGAGACCCAGTACTTC. Translation: CASSEQETQYF.